Listed below are T cell receptor beta chains from one sample, sequenced in a study of shared clonotypes between healthy human individuals. Repertoires were generated with immunoSEQ multiplex PCR, while TCRdb's copy carries only in-frame clones and drops some. The data show about 2.3 million clones, 85% to 95% seen once. Sequenced: naive CD4+ T cells from PBMCs. The source is a young man in good health. Some clones in this sample may be carry-over from other donors' samples. The CDR3 runs from the conserved cysteine through the conserved F or W. The order of the fields is J gene, D gene, clone size, V gene, CDR3 protein, CDR3 DNA. D genes are given only for firm matches. Clone size appears in some rows only: once, few, many, or a class for an expanded clone.

TRBJ2-7,.,.,TRBV27,CASSSLDRYEQYF,TGTGCCAGCAGTTCGCTGGACAGATACGAGCAGTACTTC
TRBJ2-5,TRBD1,once,TRBV6-1,CASSETWPGQGYQETQYF,TGTGCCAGCAGTGAAACGTGGCCGGGACAGGGATATCAAGAGACCCAGTACTTC
TRBJ2-3,.,.,TRBV27,CASRLNGRGDTQYF,TGTGCCAGCAGACTAAACGGACGAGGAGATACGCAGTATTTT
TRBJ2-3,TRBD2,.,TRBV11-3,CASSDPGLAGGSSDTQYF,TGTGCCAGCAGCGATCCGGGACTAGCGGGAGGTTCGTCCGATACGCAGTATTTT
TRBJ2-1,.,.,TRBV4-1,CASSQGIGNYNEQFF,TGCGCCAGCAGCCAAGGAATAGGGAACTACAATGAGCAGTTCTTC
TRBJ1-5,TRBD1,.,TRBV29-1,CSVKGQSNQPQHF,TGCAGCGTCAAGGGACAGTCAAATCAGCCCCAGCATTTT
TRBJ2-7,TRBD2,.,TRBV19,CASRRRTSGRYEQYF,TGTGCCAGTAGACGAAGGACTAGCGGGAGATACGAGCAGTACTTC
TRBJ2-7,TRBD2,.,TRBV4-2,CASSQVKGPRWLAGDAGEEQYF,TGTGCCAGCAGCCAAGTCAAGGGCCCCCGGTGGCTAGCGGGAGATGCCGGCGAGGAGCAGTACTTC
TRBJ1-1,.,.,TRBV6-1,CASSSREAFF,TGTGCCAGCAGTTCCAGGGAAGCTTTCTTT
TRBJ1-1,.,.,TRBV18,CASSPRGNTEAFF,TGTGCCAGCTCACCTCGGGGGAACACTGAAGCTTTCTTT
TRBJ2-6,.,.,TRBV28,CASQEGANVLTF,TGTGCCTCACAAGAGGGGGCCAACGTCCTGACTTTC
TRBJ1-3,.,.,TRBV30,CASTGPTGNTIYF,TGTGCCTCAACAGGGCCGACTGGAAACACCATATATTTT
TRBJ2-7,TRBD1,.,TRBV5-1,CASSKGQGVGEQYF,TGCGCCAGCAGCAAAGGACAGGGAGTAGGCGAGCAGTACTTC
TRBJ2-6,TRBD1,.,TRBV7-8,CASSLRGQAGANVLTF,TGTGCCAGCAGCTTACGGGGACAGGCTGGGGCCAACGTCCTGACTTTC
TRBJ2-5,.,.,TRBV15,CATSRAGRETQYF,TGTGCCACCAGCAGAGCAGGGCGGGAGACCCAGTACTTC
TRBJ2-5,TRBD1,.,TRBV28,CASSQPLGTGQETQYF,TGTGCCAGCAGTCAGCCGCTAGGGACAGGTCAAGAGACCCAGTACTTC
TRBJ2-1,TRBD2,.,TRBV6-5,CASSYVSGRQSEQFF,TGTGCCAGCAGTTACGTTAGCGGGAGGCAGAGTGAGCAGTTCTTC
TRBJ2-3,.,.,TRBV7-2,CASSLGSSDTQYF,TGTGCCAGCAGCTTAGGTTCGTCAGATACGCAGTATTTT
TRBJ2-5,TRBD2,.,TRBV28,CASSWGRALETQYF,TGTGCCAGCAGTTGGGGGAGGGCCCTGGAGACCCAGTACTTC
TRBJ1-1,.,.,TRBV5-5,CASSLDVRSTEAFF,TGTGCCAGCAGCTTGGACGTGAGGAGTACTGAAGCTTTCTTT
TRBJ2-1,.,.,TRBV5-1,CASRDQGYNEQFF,TGCGCCAGCAGAGACCAGGGGTACAATGAGCAGTTCTTC
TRBJ2-1,TRBD2,.,TRBV2,CASSERKSMGLGYNEQFF,TGTGCCAGCAGTGAACGAAAGAGTATGGGACTAGGGTACAATGAGCAGTTCTTC
TRBJ2-2,.,.,TRBV6-1,CASSVGGGELFF,TGTGCCAGCAGTGTGGGGGGCGGGGAGCTGTTTTTT
TRBJ2-7,.,.,TRBV7-9,CASSLITRGRTRALEQYF,TGTGCCAGCAGCTTAATCACCAGGGGGAGGACAAGGGCGCTCGAGCAGTACTTC
TRBJ2-1,.,once,TRBV5-1,CASRDVSYNEQFF,TGCGCCAGCCGGGACGTCTCCTACAATGAGCAGTTCTTC
TRBJ2-6,.,.,TRBV7-8,CASSSGAGYSGANVLTF,TGTGCCAGCAGCTCGGGGGCAGGTTACTCTGGGGCCAACGTCCTGACTTTC
TRBJ1-4,.,.,TRBV5-8,CASSLDWARPNEKLFF,TGTGCCAGCAGCTTGGACTGGGCCCGACCTAATGAAAAACTGTTTTTT
TRBJ2-7,.,.,TRBV18,CASSPPRLSSYEQYF,TGTGCCAGCTCACCCCCCCGGCTAAGCTCCTACGAGCAGTACTTC
TRBJ2-2,TRBD2,.,TRBV19,CATREAGLTGELFF,TGTGCCACCCGGGAGGCAGGCCTCACCGGGGAGCTGTTTTTT
TRBJ1-1,.,.,TRBV6-1,CAGREYTGIGTEAFF,TGTGCCGGTCGGGAATACACAGGGATTGGCACTGAAGCTTTCTTT
TRBJ2-7,TRBD2,.,TRBV28,CASSPVDSGTPYEQYF,TGTGCCAGCAGTCCGGTCGATAGCGGGACGCCCTACGAGCAGTACTTC
TRBJ1-3,.,.,TRBV18,CASSPSRVYFGNTIYF,TGTGCCAGCTCACCCAGCAGGGTATACTTCGGAAACACCATATATTTT
TRBJ2-5,.,.,TRBV9,CASSVAVGETQYF,TGTGCCAGCAGCGTAGCGGTGGGAGAGACCCAGTACTTC
TRBJ2-4,.,.,TRBV15,CATSRVVGAKNIQYF,TGTGCCACCAGCAGAGTTGTGGGGGCCAAAAACATTCAGTACTTC
TRBJ2-1,.,.,TRBV5-1,CASSLVSGSSYNEQFF,TGCGCCAGCAGCTTGGTATCGGGTAGCTCCTACAATGAGCAGTTCTTC
TRBJ2-7,.,.,TRBV28,CASSLNGWGATYEQYF,TGTGCCAGCAGTTTAAATGGGTGGGGGGCAACCTACGAGCAGTACTTC
TRBJ2-5,.,.,TRBV18,CASSLGVTETQYF,TGTGCCAGCTCGCTAGGAGTTACGGAGACCCAGTACTTC
TRBJ2-1,TRBD2,once,TRBV30,CAWRAYLAWAGGPNNNEQFF,TGTGCCTGGAGAGCTTACCTAGCGTGGGCGGGAGGGCCGAACAACAATGAGCAGTTCTTC
TRBJ2-3,TRBD2,.,TRBV6-5,CATRGGRAKDTQYF,TGTGCCACCCGGGGGGGGAGGGCGAAAGATACGCAGTATTTT
TRBJ1-2,.,.,TRBV14,CASSQDSQLYGYTF,TGTGCCAGCAGCCAAGATTCACAGCTCTATGGCTACACCTTC
TRBJ2-1,TRBD2,.,TRBV28,CASTLGMLAGHEQFF,TGTGCCAGCACCCTCGGCATGCTAGCGGGACATGAGCAGTTCTTC
TRBJ1-5,.,once,TRBV18,CASSESSNQPQHF,TGTGCCAGCTCAGAGTCCAGCAATCAGCCCCAGCATTTT
TRBJ2-5,.,.,TRBV10-3,CAISESEGYGEETQYF,TGTGCCATCAGTGAGTCGGAGGGCTATGGGGAAGAGACCCAGTACTTC
TRBJ2-7,.,.,TRBV28,CASSFPRGVSYEQYF,TGTGCCAGCAGTTTTCCCAGGGGGGTCTCCTACGAGCAGTACTTC
TRBJ2-1,TRBD1,once,TRBV5-1,CASSLPRTGDNEQFF,TGCGCCAGCAGCTTGCCCAGGACAGGGGACAATGAGCAGTTCTTC
TRBJ2-5,TRBD2,.,TRBV5-1,CASSEAGSQETQYF,TGCGCCAGCAGCGAAGCGGGATCGCAAGAGACCCAGTACTTC
TRBJ2-5,.,.,TRBV4-1,CASRRTEYQETQYF,TGCGCCAGCAGACGGACAGAATACCAAGAGACCCAGTACTTC
TRBJ2-7,.,.,TRBV2,CASSPRPSYEQYF,TGTGCCAGCTCTCCGAGGCCCTCCTACGAGCAGTACTTC
TRBJ2-7,.,.,TRBV2,CASSEQGSTYEQYF,TGTGCCAGCAGTGAACAGGGGTCCACCTACGAGCAGTACTTC
TRBJ1-5,TRBD1,.,TRBV6-1,CASSEVGQGVQPQHF,TGTGCCAGCAGTGAAGTAGGCCAGGGGGTTCAGCCCCAGCATTTT
TRBJ2-5,TRBD1,.,TRBV5-4,CASSPTGVQETQYF,TGTGCCAGCAGCCCGACAGGGGTCCAAGAGACCCAGTACTTC
TRBJ2-1,TRBD2,.,TRBV5-4,CASTTRSGRDNEQFF,TGTGCCAGCACCACTCGTAGCGGGAGGGATAATGAGCAGTTCTTC
TRBJ2-3,.,.,TRBV11-2,CASSQKRTDTQYF,TGTGCCAGCAGCCAAAAGAGAACAGATACGCAGTATTTT
TRBJ2-5,.,.,TRBV4-1,CASSHSPRNRDQETQYF,TGCGCCAGCAGCCACTCCCCTCGAAACAGGGACCAAGAGACCCAGTACTTC
TRBJ1-5,.,.,TRBV5-1,CASSFDSSGNQPQHF,TGCGCCAGCAGCTTCGATAGTTCTGGCAATCAGCCCCAGCATTTT
TRBJ2-7,TRBD1,.,TRBV28,CATLFRDRGLYEQYF,TGTGCCACCCTATTCCGGGACAGGGGGCTTTACGAGCAGTACTTC
TRBJ2-1,.,few,TRBV15,CATSRVGSHEQFF,TGTGCCACCAGCAGAGTAGGCAGTCACGAGCAGTTCTTC
TRBJ2-7,.,once,TRBV6-5,CASSYSKGSAYEQYF,TGTGCCAGCAGTTACTCGAAGGGGTCGGCCTACGAGCAGTACTTC
TRBJ1-2,.,once,TRBV28,CASSLQGEANYGYTF,TGTGCCAGCAGTCTTCAAGGGGAAGCTAACTATGGCTACACTTTC